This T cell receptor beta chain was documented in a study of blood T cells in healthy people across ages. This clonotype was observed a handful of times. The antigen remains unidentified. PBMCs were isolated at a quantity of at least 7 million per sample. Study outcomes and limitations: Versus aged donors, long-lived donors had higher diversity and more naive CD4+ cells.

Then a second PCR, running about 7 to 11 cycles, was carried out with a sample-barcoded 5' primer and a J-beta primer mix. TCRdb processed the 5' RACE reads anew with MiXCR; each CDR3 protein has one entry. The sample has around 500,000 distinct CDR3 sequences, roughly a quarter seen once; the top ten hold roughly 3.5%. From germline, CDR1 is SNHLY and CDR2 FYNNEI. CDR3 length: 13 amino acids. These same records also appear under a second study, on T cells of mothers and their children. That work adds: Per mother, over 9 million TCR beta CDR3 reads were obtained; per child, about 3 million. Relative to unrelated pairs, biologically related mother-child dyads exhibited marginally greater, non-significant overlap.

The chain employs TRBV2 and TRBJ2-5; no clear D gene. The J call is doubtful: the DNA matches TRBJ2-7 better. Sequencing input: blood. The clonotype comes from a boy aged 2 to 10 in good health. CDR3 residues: CASSERATHEQYF. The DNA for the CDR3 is TGTGCCAGCAGTGAAAGGGCTACCCACGAGCAGTACTTC.